A single sample gave rise to the 17 T cell receptor beta chains below, sequenced in a study of T cells after yellow fever vaccination. Each CDR3 protein gets one entry after TCRdb re-called the 5' RACE reads with MiXCR. The sample holds about 200,000 distinct CDR3 sequences, about 3% seen once. This specimen consisted of CD4+ T cells sorted from PBMCs, obtained 10 days after the yellow fever booster vaccination. The receptor source for this set is a man aged 18-30 years who received the YFV17D yellow fever vaccine.

This clonotype has ten or more counts. The CDR3 DNA reads TGTGCCAGCAGCCTGGGACCGCTCCGGGGGGTAGCCAAAAACATTCAGTACTTC. Translation: CASSLGPLRGVAKNIQYF. The rearrangement links TRBV14 to TRBJ2-4; 7 nucleotides agree with TRBD2. The CDR3 contains 18 residues. Unmatched junction bases numbered 12, after V lost 4 bases and J lost 0 bases. Germline lookup yields CDR1 SGHDN and CDR2 FVKESK.

This clonotype was observed at least ten times. This sequence joins TRBV11-2 and TRBJ2-1; D is perhaps TRBD1 or TRBD2 (5 bases each). The germline V gene has CDR1 SGHAT and CDR2 FQNNGV. V shed 4 bases and J shed 1 base, with 14 bases lying between them. The CDR3 is 16 residues long. The CDR3 DNA reads as TGTGCCAGCAGCTCTACCAGAGGGGCTTCCTACAATGAGCAGTTCTTC. It specifies CASSSTRGASYNEQFF.

This clonotype appeared a few times. The V call is TRBV28, the J call TRBJ1-2, with 9 bases that match TRBD1. CDR3 length equals 13 residues. V lost 6 bases to trimming and J lost 7 bases; unmatched junction nucleotides: 6. The germline V gene encodes CDR1 MDHEN and CDR2 SYDVKM. The CDR3 DNA is TGTGCCAGCAGACGACAGGGGGAGGGTGGCTACACCTTC. Translated: CASRRQGEGGYTF.

This clonotype showed up many times. This chain uses TRBV7-3 with TRBJ1-2, with TRBD1 as a possible D gene (5 bases). The V and J ends lost 2 bases and 9 bases respectively, with 10 bases between them. Germline values: CDR1 SGHTA, CDR2 FQGTGA. The CDR3 extends over 12 amino acids. CDR3 bases: TGTGCCAGCAGCTTAGAGGGGCTGCGCTACACCTTC. This encodes CASSLEGLRYTF.

This clonotype appeared a few times. The genes are TRBV6-5 and TRBJ1-1; no reliable D call. The CDR3 is 13 residues long. V was pared by 5 bases and J by 10 bases, with 17 bases between. Germline V gene sequence: CDR1 MNHEY, CDR2 SVGAGI. The CDR3 here is CASSLDRRRAAFF. In DNA form, the CDR3 reads TGTGCCAGCAGTCTGGACCGTCGAAGGGCAGCTTTCTTT.

This clonotype was found a few times. This rearrangement joins TRBV7-2 to TRBJ1-6; D is unresolved. The CDR3 consists of 14 residues. Trimming left V 1 base short and J 10 bases short, with 11 bases between. Germline assignment: CDR1 SGHTA and CDR2 FQGNSA. The CDR3 nucleotides read TGTGCCAGCAGCTTAGGATTTTTAGGGTCACCCCTCCACTTT. Translating it yields CASSLGFLGSPLHF.

The V call is TRBV5-1, the J call TRBJ2-7; D unclear. The CDR3 length is 14 residues. Germline assignment: CDR1 SGHRS and CDR2 YFSETQ. V was trimmed by 4 bases and J by 0 bases, leaving 11 bases between them. The DNA for the CDR3 is TGCGCCAGCAGCCCGTACACCCGCTCCTACGAGCAGTACTTC. Translating it yields CASSPYTRSYEQYF. The full variable domain, with the rest looked up from reference TRBV5-1 and TRBJ2-7, is KAGVTQTPRYLIKTRGQQVTLSCSPISGHRSVSWYQQTPGQGLQFLFEYFSETQRNKGNFPGRFSGRQFSNSRSEMNVSTLELGDSALYLCASSPYTRSYEQYFGPGTRLTVT.

This clonotype was observed a handful of times. The chain carries TRBV15 and TRBJ2-6; possible D gene TRBD1, 6 bases. CDR3 size: 16 residues. V lost 3 bases, J lost 0 bases, and 9 bases lay in between. Germline V lookup: CDR1 LNHNV, CDR2 YYDKDF (reference sequence). The CDR3 DNA sequence: TGTGCCACCAGCAGGGGGGCTAGCTCTGGGGCCAACGTCCTGACTTTC. Translation gives CATSRGASSGANVLTF.

This clonotype has at least ten counts. The genes are TRBV5-1 and TRBJ2-3; either TRBD1 or TRBD2 may supply D (6 bases each). V shed 4 bases and J shed 4 bases, with 16 bases lying between them. Germline V gene sequence: CDR1 SGHRS, CDR2 YFSETQ. CDR3 length equals 15 residues. CDR3 sequence reads: CASSHRDGGADTQYF. The CDR3 nucleotides read TGCGCCAGCAGCCATCGGGACGGGGGCGCAGATACGCAGTATTTT.

In its sample, this clonotype was seen a few times. The CDR3 DNA sequence: TGTGCCAGCACTGGAAGTAACTATGGCTACACCTTC. This encodes CASTGSNYGYTF. J is TRBJ1-2 and V is TRBV2; D is unclear. In germline, CDR1 is SNHLY, CDR2 FYNNEI. The CDR3 is made up of 12 amino acids. Trimming removed 7 bases from V and 1 base from J, with 7 bases in between.

This rearrangement joins TRBV4-3 to TRBJ2-1; TRBD2 matches 13 bases. J lost 7 bases, V lost 3 bases, and 6 bases had no gene match. The CDR3 is made up of 16 amino acids. CDR1 LGHNA and CDR2 YSLEER come from the germline V gene. CDR3 sequence: CASSHLLAGGINEQFF. The DNA for the CDR3 is TGCGCCAGCAGCCACCTACTAGCGGGGGGGATTAATGAGCAGTTCTTC.

The CDR3 loop is CSARSRTGRLDYGYTF. The CDR3 DNA is TGCAGTGCTAGGTCCAGGACAGGGCGGTTAGACTATGGCTACACCTTC. The rearrangement links TRBV20-1 to TRBJ1-2; 8 bases agree with TRBD1. CDR3 length equals 16 residues. The trim removed 3 bases at V and 3 bases at J, leaving 12 bases unmatched. Germline V CDR1 and CDR2: DFQATT, SNEGSKA (reference sequence).

This clonotype was detected a few times. The chain recombines TRBV23-1 with TRBJ1-1, with TRBD1 as a possible D gene (6 bases). TRBV23-1 is reported as an ORF; its role is uncertain. Deletions cut 10 bases from V and 0 bases from J, with 21 bases between. This CDR3 is built from 16 residues. CDR3 loop: CATDIWTVNMNTEAFF. In nucleotides, the CDR3 is TGCGCCACCGACATTTGGACAGTAAATATGAACACTGAAGCTTTCTTT.

This clonotype was seen at least ten times. The chain links TRBV28 to TRBJ2-3; possible D gene TRBD1, 5 bases. The CDR3 is made up of 11 amino acids. The ends were cut back, 9 bases at V and 4 bases at J, with 8 bases in the middle. The germline V gene has CDR1 MDHEN and CDR2 SYDVKM. CDR3 protein: CASKGSDTQYF. The CDR3 DNA reads as TGTGCCAGTAAGGGGTCAGATACGCAGTATTTT.

There are many counts of this clonotype. This sequence joins TRBV29-1 and TRBJ1-1; D gene unclear. Germline CDR1 reads SQVTM; CDR2 reads ANQGSEA. The CDR3 runs 12 residues. V was clipped by 7 bases and J by 3 bases, with 12 bases between them. This chain's CDR3 is CSAGPRYTEAFF. The CDR3, as DNA: TGCAGCGCCGGTCCGCGGTACACTGAAGCTTTCTTT.

This clonotype occurred a few times. The J gene is TRBJ2-5, the V gene TRBV30; the match to TRBD2 covers 11 bases. This CDR3 spans 15 amino acids. After removal of 3 bases from V and 3 bases from J, the junction contained 6 bases not matched to a gene. CDR1 and CDR2 from the germline V gene are GTSNPN and SVGIG (reference sequence). CDR3 in DNA: TGTGCCTGGAGAGTCCGACTAGCGGGAAAAGAGACCCAGTACTTC. Encoded protein: CAWRVRLAGKETQYF.

Only a few counts were recorded for this clonotype. The V call is TRBV3-1, the J call TRBJ2-6; no definite D call. The V gene lost 6 bases and the J gene lost 0 bases, with 9 bases spanning the gap. In germline, CDR1 is LGHDT, CDR2 YNNKEL (reference sequence). The CDR3 length is 15 residues. The DNA of the CDR3 is TGTGCCAGCAGTCCCGCTGGCTCTGGGGCCAACGTCCTGACTTTC. Residues: CASSPAGSGANVLTF.